The source of this T cell receptor (beta chain) is a study of shared T cell receptors in the human thymus. Sequencing was performed with immunoSEQ multiplex PCR; in TCRdb, only in-frame clones are kept and a portion is missing. The sample holds roughly 660,000 clones, roughly 90% seen once. The CDR3 totals 17 residues. Trimming took 0 bases from V and 6 from J; bases not matched to a gene: 9. The data also belong to a second study, concerning human thymus T cells. Turning to that study: Obtained as resections during corrective heart surgery, the thymus tissue was then studied. Both thymic and peripheral blood repertoires showed apparently biased V and J usage. Unrelated individuals were reported by related research to share highly overlapping thymic repertoires.

V gene TRBV23-1 combines with J gene TRBJ2-7; TRBD2 matches at 12 bases. TRBV23-1 is treated as an ORF (open reading frame) with a function not yet certain. Sequencing input: thymocytes. The receptor was isolated from a boy under two years old with a congenital heart defect. In DNA form, the CDR3 reads TGCGCCAGCAGTCAATCCCGGACTAGCGGGAACCCTCGCGAGCAGTACTTC. Translation: CASSQSRTSGNPREQYF.